This TCR beta chain was captured by sequencing in a study of cytotoxic CD8 clonotypes in ibrutinib-treated CLL. Findings and limits, study-wide: Clonality at baseline surpassed age-matched healthy donors and tracked circulating CD8+ T-cell counts.

Method: immunoSEQ multiplex PCR; TCRdb's copy keeps in-frame clones and lacks some. The sample contains 110,000 to 150,000 clones, approximately 90% of which appear only once. The CDR3 contains 14 residues. CDR1 is MDHEN and CDR2 is SYDVKM in the germline V gene. Trimming shortened V by 6 bases and J by 7 bases, and 16 bases separated the two germline ends. With regard to this clone: Its antigen is unidentified.

The specimen comprised PBMCs, sampled after 12 months of ibrutinib treatment. This chain links TRBV28 with TRBJ2-1; D could derive from TRBD1 or TRBD2 (5 bases each). The clonotype comes from a human donor with chronic lymphocytic leukemia. CDR3 residues: CASSSGTLPNEQFF. CDR3 in DNA: TGTGCCAGCAGCTCCGGGACCCTACCGAATGAGCAGTTCTTC.